Sequencing of this TCR beta chain was carried out in a study of shared clonotypes between healthy human individuals. Naive CD8 cells lacked CD45RO and underwent positive selection for CCR7, leaving out terminally differentiated effector memory CD45RA+ cells. Some clones are missing from TCRdb's copy, which holds only in-frame ones; the method was immunoSEQ multiplex PCR. The data show fewer than 700,000 clones, approximately 95% seen once. As concerns this clone: Its target is unknown.

Trimming cost V 6 bases and J 8 bases, with 7 bases left between them. CDR3 length: 11 amino acids. Germline V gene sequence: CDR1 MDHEN, CDR2 SYDVKM. The study's findings and limits: Limited genetic and exposure-history diversity came from having few donors. Clonotypes shared by all four donors outscored non-shared clonotypes in generation probability.

The V gene is TRBV28, the J gene TRBJ1-4; D is unclear. Input material: naive CD8+ T cells sorted from blood. This sequence originates from a woman aged 25 to 45 in good health. The CDR3 reads CASRVGEKLFF. In DNA form, the CDR3 reads TGTGCCAGCAGAGTGGGCGAAAAACTGTTTTTT.